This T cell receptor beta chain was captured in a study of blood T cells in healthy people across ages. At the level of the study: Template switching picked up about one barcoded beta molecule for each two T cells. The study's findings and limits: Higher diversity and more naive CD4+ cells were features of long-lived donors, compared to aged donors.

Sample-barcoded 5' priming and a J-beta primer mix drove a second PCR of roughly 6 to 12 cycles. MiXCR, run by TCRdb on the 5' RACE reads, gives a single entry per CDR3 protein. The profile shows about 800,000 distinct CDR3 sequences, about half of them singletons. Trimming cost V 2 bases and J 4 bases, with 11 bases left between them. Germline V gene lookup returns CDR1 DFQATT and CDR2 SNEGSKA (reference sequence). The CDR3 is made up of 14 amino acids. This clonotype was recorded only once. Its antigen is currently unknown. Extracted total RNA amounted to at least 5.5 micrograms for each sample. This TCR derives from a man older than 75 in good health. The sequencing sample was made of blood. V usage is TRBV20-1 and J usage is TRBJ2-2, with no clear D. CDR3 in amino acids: CSARTRTRTGELFF. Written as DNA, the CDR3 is TGCAGTGCTAGAACCAGGACCCGCACCGGGGAGCTGTTTTTT.